Following are 24 T cell receptor beta chains from one sample sequenced in a study of T cells in Graves' hyperthyroidism and ophthalmopathy. Researchers amplified the TCR beta CDR3 regions from RNA transcripts. The HTBI primer set was used in a first-round RT-PCR of the TCR CDR3. TCRdb re-analysed the multiplex PCR reads in MiXCR, keeping a single row per CDR3 protein. The table includes fewer than 700,000 distinct CDR3 sequences, about a sixth detected once. Sample: blood. The source is a young woman with Graves' hyperthyroidism.

Of note for this clonotype: Possible read error: a much larger clone is one base away. The J gene is TRBJ1-2, the V gene TRBV6-1, with 7 bases identical to TRBD1. The CDR3 is 15 residues long. Germline V gene sequence: CDR1 MNHNS, CDR2 SASEGT. With V trimmed by 8 bases and J by 7 bases, 16 bases remained unmatched. Here the CDR3 reads CASGDNMTGKIGYTF. In DNA form, the CDR3 reads TGTGCCAGCGGAGATAACATGACAGGGAAGATTGGCTACACCTTC.

The chain has TRBV28 and TRBJ1-2; D possibly corresponds to TRBD1 (6 bases). V shed 6 bases and J shed 2 bases, with 13 bases lying between them. Germline CDR1 and CDR2: MDHEN and SYDVKM. The length of the CDR3 is 14 residues. CDR3 amino acids: CASRIQGWNYGYTF. In DNA, the CDR3 is TGTGCCAGCAGGATCCAGGGGTGGAACTATGGCTACACCTTC.

This clonotype was observed at least ten times. The CDR3 DNA reads as TGTGCCAGCTCGATTGGGTCAGAAGCCTACGAGCAGTACTTC. Its translation is CASSIGSEAYEQYF. The rearrangement links TRBV6-1 to TRBJ2-7; D gene uncertain. This CDR3 is 14 amino acids long. Between the trimmed V and J ends, which lost 8 bases and 2 bases, there was a span of 16 bases. Germline CDR1 MNHNS, CDR2 SASEGT.

There are many counts of this clonotype. The chain links TRBV20-1 to TRBJ2-5; the match to TRBD1 covers 7 bases. The V gene end was trimmed by 6 bases and the J gene end by 5 bases; junction bases not matched to a gene: 12. The CDR3 sequence is 14 residues long. Per the germline V gene, CDR1 is DFQATT and CDR2 is SNEGSKA (reference sequence). The CDR3 sequence is CSAARRQGGETQYF. CDR3 DNA: TGCAGTGCAGCGAGGCGACAGGGTGGGGAGACCCAGTACTTC.

This clonotype has a count of ten or more. The gene calls are TRBV7-9 and TRBJ2-7; 10 bases agree with TRBD1. The CDR3 runs to 17 residues. Germline CDR1 reads SEHNR; CDR2 reads FQNEAQ (reference sequence). V was clipped by 0 bases and J by 3 bases; unmatched bases: 8. CDR3 sequence (DNA): TGTGCCAGCAGCTTAGCTAAGGACAGGGGGATAGACTACGAGCAGTACTTC. Encoded protein: CASSLAKDRGIDYEQYF.

This clonotype was seen only a few times. The chain uses TRBV20-1 and TRBJ2-3; unclear D gene. Trimming shortened V by 6 bases and J by 5 bases, and 6 bases separated the two germline ends. There are 10 residues in the CDR3. From germline, CDR1 is DFQATT and CDR2 SNEGSKA (reference sequence). The CDR3: CSANQDTQYF. The CDR3, as DNA: TGCAGTGCAAATCAAGATACGCAGTATTTT.

The sample holds many counts of this clonotype. The gene calls are TRBV24-1 and TRBJ2-5, with 8 bases lining up with TRBD1. This CDR3 is built from 15 residues. With 3 bases clipped from V and 8 bases from J, the junction kept 10 bases outside the gene matches. Germline-derived CDR1 and CDR2 are KGHDR and SFDVKD. CDR3 sequence: CATSDRSGTGDTQYF. CDR3 coding DNA: TGTGCCACCAGTGATCGATCCGGGACAGGAGATACCCAGTACTTC.

The table lists this clonotype with a few counts. The V call is TRBV6-1, the J call TRBJ2-2, with D possibly being TRBD1 or TRBD2 (5 bases each). The germline V gene encodes CDR1 MNHNS and CDR2 SASEGT. V lost 6 bases, J lost 4 bases, and 9 bases lay in between. The CDR3 sequence is 13 residues long. DNA for the CDR3: TGTGCCAGCAGGGGACCGGGCACCGGGGAGCTGTTTTTT. This sequence encodes CASRGPGTGELFF.

This sequence joins TRBV19 and TRBJ2-7, with 9 positions matching TRBD1. V lost 6 bases to trimming and J lost 3 bases; unmatched junction nucleotides: 6. This CDR3 is 14 amino acids long. Per the germline V gene, CDR1 is LNHDA and CDR2 is SQIVND (reference sequence). CDR3: CASSTRDRDYEQYF. In DNA, the CDR3 is TGTGCCAGTAGCACCCGGGACAGGGACTACGAGCAGTACTTC.

The J gene is TRBJ1-1, the V gene TRBV5-5; 9 bases map to TRBD1. The CDR3 runs to 14 residues. Germline assignment: CDR1 SGHKS and CDR2 YYEKEE (reference sequence). The ends lost 4 bases at V and 6 bases at J; junction bases unmatched: 7. CDR3 in DNA: TGTGCCAGCAGCGTAAGGGGACAGGGCCCTGAAGCTTTCTTT. Translated, it gives CASSVRGQGPEAFF.

This clonotype was picked up many times. The chain has TRBV12-3 or TRBV12-4 and TRBJ2-2, with 7 bases fitting TRBD2. CDR3 length equals 15 residues. J gave up 0 bases and V 7 bases, and 5 bases lay outside the gene matches. As DNA, the CDR3 is TGTGCCAGCACCCTGGGAGGGGCGAACACCGGGGAGCTGTTTTTT. It yields the protein CASTLGGANTGELFF.

In this sample, this clonotype turned up many times. This chain uses TRBV7-3 with TRBJ2-7, with D perhaps matching TRBD2 (6 bases). The CDR3 runs to 14 residues. V lost 2 bases and J 7 bases, leaving 15 bases between the germline ends. Germline V gene data show CDR1 as SGHTA and CDR2 as FQGTGA. The CDR3 loop is CASSLGGLVGEQYF. The CDR3 DNA reads TGTGCCAGCAGCTTAGGAGGGCTCGTAGGGGAGCAGTACTTC.

Many counts were recorded for this clonotype. The J gene is TRBJ2-3, the V gene TRBV12-3 or TRBV12-4; D call uncertain. The CDR3 is 11 residues long. V lost 7 bases, J lost 4 bases, and 6 bases lay in between. The CDR3: CASTYSDTQYF. DNA for the CDR3: TGTGCCAGCACATATTCAGATACGCAGTATTTT.

To note about this clonotype: A read error is possible here, since a much larger clone lies one base away. The V and J genes are TRBV5-6 and TRBJ1-4; TRBD1 is a possible D gene (6 bases). The germline V gene has CDR1 SGHDT and CDR2 YYEEEE. This CDR3 has 15 residues. CDR3 sequence reads: CVSSPSTGFGEKLFF. DNA for the CDR3: TGTGTCAGCAGCCCGTCTACAGGGTTTGGGGAAAAACTGTTTTTT. Full variable domain (rest looked up from reference TRBV5-6 and TRBJ1-4): DAGVTQSPTHLIKTRGQQVTLRCSPKSGHDTVSWYQQALGQGPQFIFQYYEEEERQRGNFPDRFSGHQFPNYSSELNVNALLLGDSALYLCVSSPSTGFGEKLFFGSGTQLSVL.

The V and J genes are TRBV6-1 and TRBJ2-5; TRBD2 matches at 11 bases. CDR1 MNHNS and CDR2 SASEGT come from the germline V gene. The length of the CDR3 is 16 residues. V shed 1 base and J 7 bases; nucleotides not matched to a gene: 8. Here the CDR3 reads CASSEGTSGRTGTQYF. DNA for the CDR3: TGTGCCAGCAGTGAAGGCACTAGCGGGAGAACTGGGACCCAGTACTTC.

In its sample, this clonotype was seen a few times. J is TRBJ2-1 and V is TRBV7-3, with TRBD1 matching 9 bases. This CDR3 has 15 residues. J lost 6 bases, V lost 6 bases, and 9 bases had no gene match. Germline V gene lookup returns CDR1 SGHTA and CDR2 FQGTGA. DNA of the CDR3: TGTGCCAGCAGTCTACGGCGACAGGGGGGCAATGAGCAGTTCTTC. It is translated as CASSLRRQGGNEQFF.

The gene calls are TRBV2 and TRBJ1-3; TRBD1 matches at 9 bases. CDR1 and CDR2 from the germline V gene are SNHLY and FYNNEI. The CDR3 spans 15 residues. V dropped 5 bases and J dropped 4; count of bases not matched to a gene: 6. The CDR3 region is CASSPSGTGGNTIYF. In DNA, the CDR3 is TGTGCCAGCAGTCCCTCCGGGACAGGGGGAAACACCATATATTTT.

The V gene is TRBV20-1, the J gene TRBJ2-2; D not certain. The CDR3 contains 13 residues. Germline V CDR1 and CDR2: DFQATT, SNEGSKA (reference sequence). Trimming cost V 3 bases and J 3 bases, with 8 bases left between them. DNA for the CDR3: TGCAGTGCTAGGGGCCCCTACACCGGGGAGCTGTTTTTT. It codes for CSARGPYTGELFF.

For this clonotype: This may stem from a read error, because a much larger clone lies one nucleotide away. The chain joins TRBV27 to TRBJ2-1; no clear D. Germline lookup yields CDR1 MNHEY and CDR2 SMNVEV (reference sequence). This CDR3 region has 13 residues. The CDR3 loop is CASSTISMYERFF. The CDR3 DNA reads TGTGCCAGCAGTACGATATCTATGTATGAGCGGTTCTTC.

Many counts were recorded for this clonotype. The V gene is TRBV20-1, the J gene TRBJ2-7, with D perhaps matching TRBD1 or TRBD2 (5 bases each). The CDR3 has 12 amino acids. The germline V gene encodes CDR1 DFQATT and CDR2 SNEGSKA (reference sequence). Trimming removed 5 bases at V and 3 bases at J, with 11 bases between. The CDR3: CSADSEGYEQYF. In DNA form, the CDR3 reads TGCAGTGCTGACAGCGAGGGCTACGAGCAGTACTTC.

This clonotype showed up just a few times. V usage is TRBV19 and J usage is TRBJ2-1; the D is unclear. Looked up from germline, CDR1 is LNHDA and CDR2 is SQIVND (reference sequence). The V gene lost 7 bases and the J gene lost 2 bases, with 9 bases spanning the gap. The CDR3 contains 13 residues. The CDR3: CASNDGTYNEQFF. The CDR3 coding sequence is TGTGCCAGTAACGACGGAACCTACAATGAGCAGTTCTTC.

This clonotype was seen more than once but under ten times. It may be a read error: a sequence one base away is much more abundant. This likely comes from a read error, as the CDR3 has no conserved phenylalanine or tryptophan at its end. The chain links TRBV27 to TRBJ1-5, with D perhaps TRBD1 (6 bases). Germline values: CDR1 MNHEY, CDR2 SMNVEV (reference sequence). V was trimmed by 3 bases and J by 1 base, leaving 7 bases between them. The CDR3 is 14 residues long. The CDR3 here is CASSFRGSNQPQHL. The DNA for the CDR3 is TGTGCCAGCAGTTTTAGGGGGAGCAATCAGCCCCAGCATCTT.

This clonotype showed up just a few times. The chain employs TRBV6-1 and TRBJ2-1, with TRBD2 matching over 9 bases. Germline V gives CDR1 MNHNS, CDR2 SASEGT. The CDR3 extends over 16 amino acids. The trim removed 8 bases at V and 10 bases at J, leaving 18 bases unmatched. This CDR3 is CASPSGRGLARKEQFF. CDR3 DNA sequence: TGTGCCAGCCCCTCAGGCAGGGGACTAGCTCGGAAGGAGCAGTTCTTC.

At least ten counts were recorded for this clonotype. This sequence joins TRBV12-3 or TRBV12-4 and TRBJ2-2; tentatively, D is TRBD1 (5 bases). The CDR3 is 14 amino acids. Trimming left V 0 bases short and J 6 bases short, with 8 bases between. This CDR3 is CASSLATGPGELFF. The CDR3 DNA reads TGTGCCAGCAGTTTAGCTACAGGTCCCGGGGAGCTGTTTTTT.